The T cell receptor (beta chain) described here comes from a study of neurological immune-mediated disorders. In this sample, this clonotype turned up many times. Its antigen remains unknown. The CDR3 covers 13 residues. Germline CDR1 is SNHLY and CDR2 is FYNNEI. The V end lost 7 bases, the J end lost 0 bases, and 6 bases lay between the germline ends. General study points: The expanded clones of different subjects shared no CDR3 amino acid sequences (suggesting private repertoires in all groups).

This sample's time point: longitudinal time-point 1 (baseline). TCRdb independently ran MiXCR on the 5' RACE reads; one entry per CDR3 protein. The data show 60,000 to 90,000 distinct CDR3 sequences, roughly a tenth seen once. The sample taken for sequencing was PBMCs. This receptor was obtained from a man aged 25 to 45 in good health. The V call is TRBV2, the J call TRBJ2-2, with no clear D. CDR3 sequence: CASNFANTGELFF. In DNA, the CDR3 is TGTGCCAGCAACTTCGCGAACACCGGGGAGCTGTTTTTT.